This T cell receptor beta chain was sequenced in a study of cytotoxic CD8 clonotypes in ibrutinib-treated CLL. Study-wide background: Response samples followed a median approximately 13 months of treatment, range 6 to 36. Sequenced samples delivered averages of 255,043 productive templates and 80,000 to 100,000 productive rearrangements. General observations from the study: At progression, clonality fell back toward baseline after rising at ibrutinib response.

Of note for this clone: What it binds is unknown.

The repertoire was sequenced with immunoSEQ multiplex PCR; TCRdb's copy has only in-frame clones and lacks some. The sample has approximately 130,000 clones, less than 90% seen once; the top ten hold around 3.3%. Germline assignment: CDR1 SGHNT and CDR2 YYREEE (reference sequence). The V and J ends lost 3 bases and 4 bases respectively, with 16 bases between them. The CDR3 runs to 15 residues. The specimen was PBMCs, collected after 24 months of ibrutinib treatment. The TCR sequence derives from a human donor with chronic lymphocytic leukemia. This sequence joins TRBV5-4 and TRBJ1-2, with a tentative D call TRBD1 (5 bases). Written as DNA, the CDR3 is TGTGCCAGCAGCTCAGAACAGGATTCCCCCTATGGCTACACCTTC. Its translation: CASSSEQDSPYGYTF.